The entry below gives a single TCR beta chain sequence along with its context. The trim removed 6 bases at V and 1 base at J, leaving 8 bases unmatched. The CDR3 has 16 amino acids. A second 7 to 11 cycle PCR used barcoded and J-beta primers. Researchers report that a template-switch adaptor with 12 random nucleotides tagged each cDNA molecule. TCRdb redid the calling of the 5' RACE reads with MiXCR, one entry per CDR3 protein. Counted here are 1.5 million to 2 million distinct CDR3 sequences, 40% to 55% occurring once; the ten biggest clones make up less than 2.5%. The data were taken from a study of blood T cells in healthy people across ages.

The sequencing sample was made of blood. This clonotype was sampled from a woman aged 40 to 55 in good health. The gene calls are TRBV12-3 or TRBV12-4 and TRBJ2-5, with 10 bases that match TRBD2. The CDR3 DNA sequence: TGTGCCAGCAGCAGCACTAGCGGGGAGGTCCAAGAGACCCAGTACTTC. This sequence encodes CASSSTSGEVQETQYF.